Below are 8 T cell receptor beta chains sequenced from a single sample in a study of cytomegalovirus exposure and HLA in healthy donors. PCR used 60 Vbeta primers and 13 Jbeta primers. Profiling relied on immunoSEQ multiplex PCR, and the TCRdb table lists in-frame clones only, not all of them. The data contain roughly 97,000 clones, around 79% of them seen just once; the ten biggest clones take up roughly 6.2%. Source material: PBMCs. These receptors originate from a man in his sixties in good health and CMV-seropositive.

This CDR3 is CASSLVATGGPGNEQFF. Written as DNA, the CDR3 is TGTGCCAGCAGCTTGGTGGCTACGGGGGGGCCGGGGAATGAGCAGTTCTTC. This chain connects TRBV5-4 to TRBJ2-1, with TRBD2 matching over 8 bases. The CDR3 has 17 residues. Germline loops: CDR1 SGHNT, CDR2 YYREEE (reference sequence). J lost 7 bases, V lost 0 bases, and 12 bases had no gene match. Full variable domain (outside the CDR3, taken from reference TRBV5-4 and TRBJ2-1): ETGVTQSPTHLIKTRGQQVTLRCSSQSGHNTVSWYQQALGQGPQFIFQYYREEENGRGNFPPRFSGLQFPNYSSELNVNALELDDSALYLCASSLVATGGPGNEQFFGPGTRLTVL.

V and J are TRBV6-1 and TRBJ2-3; 8 positions agree with TRBD2. This CDR3 comprises 19 residues. V shed 1 base and J 0 bases; nucleotides not matched to a gene: 12. In germline, CDR1 is MNHNS, CDR2 SASEGT. The chain's CDR3 is CASSEERVAGPLSTDTQYF. The CDR3 nucleotides are TGTGCCAGCAGTGAAGAAAGGGTAGCGGGGCCCCTTAGCACAGATACGCAGTATTTT.

The chain couples TRBV29-1 to TRBJ2-5, with D possibly TRBD1 on 6 matching bases. Germline values: CDR1 SQVTM, CDR2 ANQGSEA. This CDR3 contains 14 residues. Trimming pared 2 bases from V and 4 bases from J, leaving 14 bases between. The DNA for the CDR3 is TGCAGCGTTGAAACTGGACAGTCACGAGAGACCCAGTACTTC. The encoded protein is CSVETGQSRETQYF.

The chain has TRBV6-1 and TRBJ2-2; 10 positions match TRBD1. The CDR3 has 15 residues. Germline V gene lookup returns CDR1 MNHNS and CDR2 SASEGT. With V trimmed by 2 bases and J by 6 bases, 3 bases remained unmatched. The CDR3 bases are TGTGCCAGCAGTGAACGACAGGGGGCGCCCGGGGAGCTGTTTTTT. It encodes CASSERQGAPGELFF.

V is TRBV27 and J is TRBJ2-5; D is unclear. Trimming shortened V by 5 bases and J by 0 bases, and 10 bases separated the two germline ends. The germline gives CDR1 MNHEY, CDR2 SMNVEV (reference sequence). This CDR3 spans 14 amino acids. In DNA, the CDR3 is TGTGCCAGCAGTACCGACGGGTACCAAGAGACCCAGTACTTC. Protein: CASSTDGYQETQYF.

V usage is TRBV18 and J usage is TRBJ1-2; TRBD1 matches 7 bases. V was clipped by 6 bases and J by 2 bases; unmatched bases: 6. Germline values: CDR1 KGHSH, CDR2 LQKENI. This CDR3 has 14 amino acids. CDR3 nucleotides: TGTGCCAGCTCGCCCCCGGGACAGAACTATGGCTACACCTTC. Translated: CASSPPGQNYGYTF.

This rearrangement joins TRBV6-5 to TRBJ1-2, with 9 bases that match TRBD1. CDR3 length equals 14 residues. The J segment lost 7 bases and the V segment lost 6 bases, leaving 9 bases of the junction unmatched. Germline-derived CDR1 and CDR2 are MNHEY and SVGAGI. In nucleotides, the CDR3 is TGTGCCAGCAGAATCGGACAGGGGTCGGCTGGCTACACCTTC. As protein: CASRIGQGSAGYTF.

The V gene is TRBV9, the J gene TRBJ1-1; possibly TRBD1 for D (5 bases). V was pared by 4 bases and J by 0 bases, with 13 bases between. The CDR3 is made up of 15 amino acids. The germline gives CDR1 SGDLS, CDR2 YYNGEE. CDR3 nucleotides: TGTGCCAGCAGCCCCCGGGGGGTGATGAACACTGAAGCTTTCTTT. It specifies CASSPRGVMNTEAFF.